One T cell receptor (beta chain) is described in this entry. Its antigen is not identified. Donors were nominally healthy when sampled, though unrecorded immune exposures were likely. In the PCR, 60 Vbeta and 13 Jbeta primers were used. Sequencing used immunoSEQ multiplex PCR; TCRdb keeps in-frame clones, though not all of them. Of around 190,000 clones listed, 70% to 80% are singletons. This entry comes from a study of cytomegalovirus exposure and HLA in healthy donors. The study's findings and limits: The study recorded about 160 TCR beta chains that were cytomegalovirus-associated. Common viral pathogens seemed to be connected with several of the most significant clusters, according to a later analysis. An analysis was carried out at a later point. It showed that HLA-associated TCR beta chains were more clonally expanded than equally common non-associated chains.

Sequencing used PBMCs. The clonotype originates from a woman in her twenties or thirties in good health and CMV-seronegative.

CDR3 nucleotides: TGTGCCATTACGCTAACCAGGGAGGGAGAGCAGTACTTC. Translating gives CAITLTREGEQYF. The chain carries TRBV10-3 and TRBJ2-7, with TRBD2 identical over 7 bases. V trimming: 9 bases; J trimming: 7 bases; junction bases outside the gene matches: 12. Germline values: CDR1 ENHRY, CDR2 SYGVKD. The CDR3 contains 13 residues.